A single sample gave rise to the 23 T cell receptor beta chains below, sequenced in a study of CD8+CD57+ T cells in acquired aplastic anemia (dated 2018 in TCRdb). The patients picked for sequencing were ones in whom flow cytometry had shown an expansion of CD8+CD57+ cells. Sequencing was performed on an Illumina HiSeq 2000. TCR beta VDJ combination and CDR3 sequence profiling used genomic DNA as the template. TCRdb reworked the public reads: Q25 trimming with fastp, MiXCR clone assembly, productive beta chains retained. Every distinct CDR3 protein forms one entry, paired with its most common genes and DNA. The sample yields around 200,000 distinct CDR3 sequences; 55% to 65% were counted once. Together, the top ten hold about 60% of the sample. Sequenced: sorted CD4+, CD8+, or CD8+CD57+ T cells (not recorded which) from PBMCs. These receptors were collected from a human donor with aplastic anemia.

The CDR3: CATQQGAGYNEQFF. The CDR3 region has the DNA TGTGCCACTCAACAGGGGGCTGGCTACAATGAGCAGTTCTTC. V and J are TRBV24-1 and TRBJ2-1, with TRBD1 matching 9 bases. Germline V gene data show CDR1 as KGHDR and CDR2 as SFDVKD. The CDR3 runs 14 residues. J gave up 3 bases and V 10 bases, and 6 bases lay outside the gene matches.

The V gene is TRBV5-6, the J gene TRBJ2-2; unclear D gene. The V end was cut by 0 bases, the J end by 8 bases, with 5 bases between. Germline CDR1 is SGHDT and CDR2 is YYEEEE. CDR3 length equals 12 residues. This chain's CDR3 is CASSLVPGELFF. The CDR3 DNA is TGTGCCAGCAGCTTGGTCCCGGGGGAGCTGTTTTTT. Filled out from reference TRBV5-6 and TRBJ2-2, the complete variable domain reads DAGVTQSPTHLIKTRGQQVTLRCSPKSGHDTVSWYQQALGQGPQFIFQYYEEEERQRGNFPDRFSGHQFPNYSSELNVNALLLGDSALYLCASSLVPGELFFGEGSRLTVL.

The rearrangement links TRBV2 to TRBJ2-4, with no clear D. This CDR3 region has 15 residues. V was cut by 6 bases and J by 3 bases, with 15 bases left in between. CDR1 is SNHLY, CDR2 FYNNEI, per germline. The CDR3 DNA reads TGTGCCAGCAGGGAATCGAGGTCCCACAAAAACATTCAGTACTTC. Translated, it gives CASRESRSHKNIQYF. Drawing the rest from reference TRBV2 and TRBJ2-4, the complete variable domain is EPEVTQTPSHQVTQMGQEVILRCVPISNHLYFYWYRQILGQKVEFLVSFYNNEISEKSEIFDDQFSVERPDGSNFTLKIRSTKLEDSAMYFCASRESRSHKNIQYFGAGTRLSVL.

The V gene is TRBV25-1, the J gene TRBJ2-5; tentative D call: TRBD2 (5 bases). The CDR3 has 16 amino acids. Per the germline V gene, CDR1 is MGHDK and CDR2 is SYGVNS. With 2 bases removed from V and 8 bases from J, the gap between germline ends came to 21 bases. DNA for the CDR3: TGTGCCAGCAGTGAAATGCACGACTACCCCGGTGGAACCCAGTACTTC. As protein: CASSEMHDYPGGTQYF.

A single count supports this clonotype. The chain employs TRBV9 and TRBJ2-2, with a possible D match to TRBD2 (5 bases). CDR3 length: 16 residues. The V gene lost 0 bases and the J gene lost 1 base, with 10 bases spanning the gap. Per germline, CDR1 SGDLS and CDR2 YYNGEE. The CDR3 region is CASSVDGGGNTGELFF. The CDR3 bases are TGTGCCAGCAGCGTAGACGGAGGAGGGAACACCGGGGAGCTGTTTTTT.

This clonotype came up once. The chain is built from TRBV5-6 and TRBJ2-5, with D perhaps matching TRBD2 (6 bases). The CDR3 consists of 15 residues. Germline V gene lookup returns CDR1 SGHDT and CDR2 YYEEEE. Trimming shortened V by 0 bases and J by 4 bases, and 13 bases separated the two germline ends. CDR3 in amino acids: CASSLGRVPGETQYF. CDR3 bases: TGTGCCAGCAGCTTGGGGAGGGTCCCGGGAGAGACCCAGTACTTC.

V and J are TRBV7-9 and TRBJ2-7, with TRBD2 identical over 8 bases. V gave up 9 bases and J gave up 3 bases; unmatched junction bases: 13. CDR3 size: 15 residues. Germline lookup yields CDR1 SEHNR and CDR2 FQNEAQ (reference sequence). CDR3 amino acids: CASRLAGGKVYEQYF. In nucleotides, the CDR3 is TGTGCCAGTCGGTTGGCGGGGGGCAAGGTCTACGAGCAGTACTTC.

V usage is TRBV25-1 and J usage is TRBJ2-3, with unresolved D. Trimming removed 8 bases at V and 4 bases at J, with 22 bases between. Germline V gene lookup returns CDR1 MGHDK and CDR2 SYGVNS. There are 16 residues in the CDR3. CDR3 amino acids: CASRRPLAPTSDTQYF. In DNA form, the CDR3 reads TGTGCCAGCCGCCGGCCGTTAGCCCCGACATCAGATACGCAGTATTTT.

This chain joins TRBV10-3 and TRBJ1-4, with TRBD1 matching 7 bases. Germline CDR1 and CDR2: ENHRY and SYGVKD. The CDR3 is 13 amino acids. V gave up 11 bases and J gave up 5 bases; unmatched junction bases: 8. CDR3 loop: CASTTGTNEKLFF. CDR3 DNA: TGTGCCTCTACGACAGGGACAAATGAAAAACTGTTTTTT.

This clonotype was observed once. The gene calls are TRBV7-9 and TRBJ2-7; D remains ambiguous. The germline V gene encodes CDR1 SEHNR and CDR2 FQNEAQ (reference sequence). CDR3 length: 11 amino acids. Trimming shortened V by 4 bases and J by 7 bases, and 8 bases separated the two germline ends. DNA of the CDR3: TGTGCCAGCAGCTACGTGGGGGAGCAGTACTTC. Its translation is CASSYVGEQYF.

The chain couples TRBV20-1 to TRBJ2-7, with D uncertain. Per the germline V gene, CDR1 is DFQATT and CDR2 is SNEGSKA (reference sequence). The CDR3 runs to 13 residues. V lost 0 bases, J lost 2 bases, and 8 bases lay in between. The CDR3 region is CSAREVQPYEQYF. The CDR3 DNA follows: TGCAGTGCTAGAGAGGTGCAGCCCTACGAGCAGTACTTC.

V usage is TRBV24-1 and J usage is TRBJ2-6; no clear D gene. This CDR3 has 13 residues. Germline values: CDR1 KGHDR, CDR2 SFDVKD. V was shortened by 7 bases and J by 1 base, with 4 bases between the two germline ends. The chain's CDR3 is CATRESGANVLTF. The DNA for the CDR3 is TGTGCCACCAGGGAGTCTGGGGCCAACGTCCTGACTTTC.

This clonotype has only a few counts. The chain combines TRBV15 with TRBJ2-7; maybe TRBD2 (6 bases). Germline CDR1 LNHNV, CDR2 YYDKDF (reference sequence). Trimming stripped 11 bases from V and 5 bases from J, with 19 bases between. The CDR3 is 13 amino acids. For the CDR3, the DNA is TGTGCCGCCGAGTCCCTAGCGAGCCACGAGCAGTACTTC. It yields the protein CAAESLASHEQYF.

The chain is built from TRBV12-3 or TRBV12-4 and TRBJ1-2; D might be TRBD1 (6 bases). This CDR3 comprises 13 residues. Deletions cut 7 bases from V and 8 bases from J, with 17 bases between. CDR3 coding DNA: TGTGCCAGCACCGGGGGCGGAGGGGCCGGCTACACCTTC. Translation gives CASTGGGGAGYTF.

V usage is TRBV2 and J usage is TRBJ2-2; D may correspond to TRBD1 or TRBD2 (6 bases each). The CDR3 sequence is 13 residues long. Between the trimmed V and J ends, which lost 11 bases and 0 bases, there was a span of 10 bases. The germline V gene encodes CDR1 SNHLY and CDR2 FYNNEI. In DNA form, the CDR3 reads TGTGCCCGGGGGCAGCCGAACACCGGGGAGCTGTTTTTT. Its protein product is CARGQPNTGELFF.

The gene calls are TRBV7-2 and TRBJ1-5; D gene ambiguous. V lost 1 base, J lost 10 bases, and 14 bases lay in between. The CDR3 loop spans 14 amino acids. Per germline, CDR1 SGHTA and CDR2 FQGNSA. CDR3 nucleotides: TGTGCCAGCAGCTTAGATCGGACTGCCAGTCCCCAGCATTTT. Translation: CASSLDRTASPQHF.

This clonotype was seen at least ten times. The chain joins TRBV12-3 or TRBV12-4 to TRBJ1-1; D gene unclear. This CDR3 has 13 residues. The V gene lost 5 bases and the J gene lost 0 bases, with 7 bases spanning the gap. The CDR3 region is CASSPPLNTEAFF. CDR3 DNA sequence: TGTGCCAGCAGTCCTCCACTGAACACTGAAGCTTTCTTT.

The chain uses TRBV15 and TRBJ2-7; either TRBD1 or TRBD2 may supply D (5 bases each). Germline CDR1 LNHNV, CDR2 YYDKDF (reference sequence). The germline V and J ends were trimmed by 0 bases and 2 bases, with 8 bases remaining between them. The CDR3 spans 14 residues. CDR3 in amino acids: CATSRDLGPYEQYF. CDR3 nucleotide sequence: TGTGCCACCAGCAGAGATCTGGGACCCTACGAGCAGTACTTC.

This clonotype came up many times. The chain recombines TRBV30 with TRBJ1-4, with 9 positions matching TRBD1. Germline loops: CDR1 GTSNPN, CDR2 SVGIG (reference sequence). Unmatched junction bases numbered 9, after V lost 3 bases and J lost 7 bases. The CDR3 length is 15 residues. The CDR3, as DNA: TGTGCCTGGAGACCTCAGGGGGACAGGGTTGAAAAACTGTTTTTT. Translation gives CAWRPQGDRVEKLFF.

This clonotype was counted between two and nine times. The chain recombines TRBV19 with TRBJ1-3; TRBD1 matches 9 bases. The germline CDR1 and CDR2 sequences are LNHDA and SQIVND (reference sequence). The J segment lost 2 bases and the V segment lost 4 bases, leaving 9 bases of the junction unmatched. The CDR3 extends over 17 amino acids. As DNA, the CDR3 is TGTGCCAGTAGTACCCCGGGACAGGGAGCTCCTGGAAACACCATATATTTT. Residues: CASSTPGQGAPGNTIYF.

The chain employs TRBV7-2 and TRBJ1-1; perhaps TRBD1 as D (6 bases). The ends were cut back, 7 bases at V and 6 bases at J, with 12 bases in the middle. Germline assignment: CDR1 SGHTA and CDR2 FQGNSA. The CDR3 spans 12 residues. CDR3 loop: CASTTGYAEAFF. DNA for the CDR3: TGTGCCAGCACCACAGGGTATGCTGAAGCTTTCTTT.

This clonotype was counted only a few times. The chain is built from TRBV15 and TRBJ2-7, with 12 bases aligning to TRBD2. This CDR3 has 14 residues. Trimming took 8 bases from V and 3 from J; bases not matched to a gene: 5. Germline V gene data show CDR1 as LNHNV and CDR2 as YYDKDF (reference sequence). CDR3 amino acids: CATARTSGDYEQYF. DNA of the CDR3: TGTGCCACCGCTCGGACTAGCGGGGACTACGAGCAGTACTTC.

V usage is TRBV24-1 and J usage is TRBJ2-7, with 7 positions matching TRBD1. This CDR3 region has 16 residues. J was trimmed by 4 bases and V by 7 bases; bases with no gene match: 15. The germline V gene has CDR1 KGHDR and CDR2 SFDVKD. This CDR3 is CATSKPSGGGSYEQYF. Written as DNA, the CDR3 is TGTGCCACCAGCAAACCGTCAGGGGGTGGGTCGTACGAGCAGTACTTC.